This TCR beta chain was retrieved from a study of blood T cell repertoires in COVID-19. Turning to the study itself: COVID-19 samples, acute and convalescent, were from the United States, Italy and Spain. Sample material is recorded as cDNA or gDNA derived from T cells, B-cell-depleted T cells, or PBMCs.

The CDR3 totals 14 residues. V gave up 6 bases and J gave up 7 bases; unmatched junction bases: 7. Looked up from germline, CDR1 is SNHLY and CDR2 is FYNNEI. Methods used by the authors: Amplification with reference gene primers provided the estimates of nucleated cell counts. Sequencing was performed with immunoSEQ multiplex PCR; in TCRdb, only in-frame clones are kept and a portion is missing. D and trimming come from the DNA, and the V and J calls and clone size come from that table. The sample comprises around 170,000 clones, around 83% of which are singletons, and roughly 6.6% rests with the top ten.

This sequence joins TRBV2 and TRBJ1-5, with 9 bases fitting TRBD1. The TCR sequence derives from a woman aged 40 to 50 with acute or convalescent COVID-19. Sequencing input: peripheral blood. The CDR3 sequence: CASRRTGAGQPQHF. The DNA of the CDR3 is TGTGCCAGCAGACGGACAGGGGCGGGGCAGCCCCAGCATTTT. The variable domain in full, with the rest retrieved from reference TRBV2 and TRBJ1-5, is EPEVTQTPSHQVTQMGQEVILRCVPISNHLYFYWYRQILGQKVEFLVSFYNNEISEKSEIFDDQFSVERPDGSNFTLKIRSTKLEDSAMYFCASRRTGAGQPQHFGDGTRLSIL.